The 20 T cell receptor beta chains presented below share a single source sample, sequenced in a study of T cell clonality in common variable immunodeficiency. Produced via immunoSEQ multiplex PCR; TCRdb's table is partial and in-frame only. The sample contains over 55,000 clones, none occurring once; under 2% lies in the top ten. Sample: peripheral blood mononuclear cells. The receptors here all came from a person aged 18 to 69 in good health.

This clone showed up many times. The read is 3 residues too short to cover the CDR3 end, so that end is filled in from the germline J gene. The chain employs TRBV2 and TRBJ2-5, with 9 bases lining up with TRBD1. The trim removed 9 bases at V and 6 bases at J, leaving 26 bases unmatched. This CDR3 comprises 19 residues. Per germline, CDR1 SNHLY and CDR2 FYNNEI. CDR3 DNA (partial): TGTGCCAGTCGACTATCCCGGGACAGGGTGCAAAGAACCCAGCAGACC. Its protein product is CASRLSRDRVQRTQQT. The full CDR3 protein is CASRLSRDRVQRTQQTQYF.

This clone was recorded many times. With the read ending 3 residues before the CDR3 end, the germline J gene is used to fill in that end. This chain uses TRBV10-3 with TRBJ1-1, with TRBD1 matching 8 bases. Germline V lookup: CDR1 ENHRY, CDR2 SYGVKD. The J segment lost 7 bases and the V segment lost 3 bases, leaving 7 bases of the junction unmatched. The length of the CDR3 is 14 residues. CDR3 protein: CAISDLGQGDEAFF. The part of the CDR3 DNA that was read is TGTGCCATCAGTGACCTAGGACAGGGCGATGAA.

This clone was counted ten times or more. The read terminates 3 residues before the CDR3 end, so the remaining end is supplied by the germline J gene. The J gene is TRBJ2-4, the V gene TRBV5-6; D gene ambiguous. CDR3 length: 15 residues. The ends were cut back, 4 bases at V and 0 bases at J, with 11 bases in the middle. Germline V gene sequence: CDR1 SGHDT, CDR2 YYEEEE. The CDR3 sequence is CASSSGLIAKNIQYF. CDR3 DNA (partial): TGTGCCAGCAGCAGTGGGCTTATAGCCAAAAACATT.

This clone was seen at least ten times. The read terminates 3 residues ahead of where the CDR3 ends, so the germline J gene completes it. V and J are TRBV7-2 and TRBJ2-1, with no clear D. V was cut by 6 bases and J by 0 bases, with 12 bases left in between. Germline V gene data show CDR1 as SGHTA and CDR2 as FQGNSA. The CDR3 is 15 residues long. The CDR3 loop reads CASSPGARSYNEQFF. CDR3 DNA, as far as it was read: TGTGCCAGCAGTCCGGGTGCCCGCTCCTACAATGAG.

This clone was counted at least ten times. Sequencing ends 3 residues short of the CDR3 end; the germline J gene provides the rest. The genes are TRBV7-9 and TRBJ2-7, with no clear D. The CDR3 loop spans 12 amino acids. Trimming took 5 bases from V and 2 from J, leaving 7 bases between them. The V gene's germline CDR1 is SEHNR and CDR2 FQNEAQ (reference sequence). This CDR3 reads CASSPSTYEQYF. CDR3 DNA (partial): TGTGCCAGCAGCCCGTCTACCTACGAG.

This clone was counted many times. From the germline J gene comes the end of the CDR3, since the read stops 3 residues before it. The chain combines TRBV19 with TRBJ2-6; D not certain. This CDR3 has 18 residues. Between the trimmed V and J ends, which lost 3 bases and 0 bases, there was a span of 15 bases. Germline V gene data show CDR1 as LNHDA and CDR2 as SQIVND (reference sequence). The sequenced CDR3 bases are TGTGCCAGTAGTATCCGTAACAGACCCTTCTCTGGGGCCAACGTC. Translating it yields CASSIRNRPFSGANV. The whole CDR3 reads CASSIRNRPFSGANVLTF.

Worth noting for this clone: The CDR3 goes on 3 residues after the read ends, and that part is filled in from the germline J gene. This chain connects TRBV5-6 to TRBJ2-7; TRBD1 matches 10 bases. Germline V gives CDR1 SGHDT, CDR2 YYEEEE. CDR3 length: 15 amino acids. The trim removed 2 bases at V and 2 bases at J, leaving 4 bases unmatched. The sequenced CDR3 bases are TGTGCCAGCAGCTTACTCGGACAGGGGGCCTACGAG. This sequence encodes CASSLLGQGAYE. The whole CDR3 protein reads CASSLLGQGAYEQYF.

This clone was found many times. The read comes to an end 3 residues before the CDR3 does, leaving the germline J gene to fill in the end. This chain joins TRBV9 and TRBJ2-1; D is possibly TRBD2 (6 bases). Trimming removed 3 bases from V and 8 bases from J, with 24 bases in between. Germline V CDR1 and CDR2: SGDLS, YYNGEE. CDR3 length: 17 amino acids. Incomplete CDR3 DNA: TGTGCCAGCAGCGCACACTCCGGGACTGTAAGGGTAGATGAG. Its protein is CASSAHSGTVRVDE. The full CDR3 reads CASSAHSGTVRVDEQFF.

This clone was counted many times. The CDR3 bases that were read are TGTGCCAGCAGTGAAATAGGGACAGGGACCTACCAAGAGACC. Residues: CASSEIGTGTYQET. Given in full, the CDR3 is CASSEIGTGTYQETQYF. V is TRBV6-1 and J is TRBJ2-5; the match to TRBD1 covers 9 bases. The CDR3 goes on 3 residues after the read ends, and that part is filled in from the germline J gene. This CDR3 has 17 amino acids. Trimming took 2 bases from V and 0 from J; bases not matched to a gene: 7. The V gene's germline CDR1 is MNHNS and CDR2 SASEGT.

This clone has ten or more counts. The read falls 3 residues short of the CDR3 end, and the missing part is taken from the germline J gene. The V call is TRBV20-1, the J call TRBJ2-1; TRBD2 matches at 7 bases. The CDR3 is 14 residues long. Trimming removed 3 bases from V and 4 bases from J; junction bases left unmatched: 6. Germline V CDR1 and CDR2: DFQATT, SNEGSKA (reference sequence). CDR3: CSARELANYNEQFF. The covered CDR3 bases are TGCAGTGCTAGGGAACTAGCGAATTACAATGAG.

There are many counts of this clone. The CDR3 goes on 3 residues after the read ends, and that part is filled in from the germline J gene. The gene calls are TRBV29-1 and TRBJ2-1; TRBD2 matches at 7 bases. The V segment lost 0 bases and the J segment 2 bases; nucleotides outside the gene matches: 7. Germline V gene sequence: CDR1 SQVTM, CDR2 ANQGSEA. This CDR3 is 16 amino acids long. This CDR3 is CSVEEPSGNPYNEQFF. CDR3 DNA (partial): TGCAGCGTTGAAGAACCGAGCGGGAACCCCTACAATGAG.

This clone was seen many times. The DNA ends 3 residues before the CDR3 does, and the rest of the CDR3 is filled in from the germline J gene. The V call is TRBV19, the J call TRBJ1-1; D gene ambiguous. This CDR3 is built from 13 residues. The V end lost 3 bases, the J end lost 0 bases, and 5 bases lay between the germline ends. From germline, CDR1 is LNHDA and CDR2 SQIVND (reference sequence). The part of the CDR3 DNA that was read is TGTGCCAGTAGTATGTCGGTGAACACTGAA. It codes for CASSMSVNTE. The whole CDR3 region reads CASSMSVNTEAFF.

This clone has a count of ten or more. The junction departs from the called germline gene at one end, perhaps through a read error. The DNA ends 3 residues before the CDR3 does, and the rest of the CDR3 is filled in from the germline J gene. This sample also contains other DNA sequences that code for the same CDR3. V is TRBV19 and J is TRBJ1-1; D ambiguous. Germline V gene data show CDR1 as LNHDA and CDR2 as SQIVND (reference sequence). The CDR3 runs to 13 residues. CDR3 region: CASSSPPPFEAFF. Partial CDR3 DNA: TGCGCCAGTAGTAGTCCCCCCCCATTTGAA.

Worth noting for this clone: The sequence runs out 3 residues before the end of the CDR3; the remainder is reconstructed from the germline J gene. The chain joins TRBV5-1 to TRBJ1-2, with 12 bases identical to TRBD1. The CDR3 totals 15 residues. The germline V gene encodes CDR1 SGHRS and CDR2 YFSETQ. CDR3 sequence: CASSGTGTGGLSYTF. The sequenced part of the CDR3 DNA is TGCGCCAGCAGCGGAACCGGGACAGGGGGCCTTTCC. Full variable domain (remainder filled in from reference TRBV5-1 and TRBJ1-2): KAGVTQTPRYLIKTRGQQVTLSCSPISGHRSVSWYQQTPGQGLQFLFEYFSETQRNKGNFPGRFSGRQFSNSRSEMNVSTLELGDSALYLCASSGTGTGGLSYTFGSGTRLTVV.

At least ten counts were recorded for this clone. The read ends 3 residues before the CDR3 terminus; that terminus is restored from the germline J gene. This rearrangement joins TRBV6-2 or TRBV6-3 to TRBJ2-7; no clear D. The CDR3 is 13 amino acids. Trimming removed 3 bases at V and 1 base at J, with 7 bases between. Per the germline V gene, CDR1 is MNHEY and CDR2 is SVGEGT. CDR3 DNA, as far as it was read: TGTGCCAGCAGTTATAGCACATCCTACGAG. It translates to CASSYSTSYE. The entire CDR3 sequence reads CASSYSTSYEQYF.

This clone has just a few counts. Coverage ceases 3 residues before the CDR3 finishes, and the germline J gene fills in the end. The chain combines TRBV13 with TRBJ2-7, with TRBD2 identical over 13 bases. Germline CDR1 and CDR2: PRHDT and FYEKMQ (reference sequence). The CDR3 contains 16 residues. Trimming cost V 5 bases and J 3 bases; bases outside gene matches: 7. The CDR3 loop is CASSQRLAGGGYEQYF. Incomplete CDR3 DNA: TGTGCCAGCAGCCAAAGACTAGCGGGAGGTGGCTACGAG.

The table lists this clone with a few counts. Read data end 3 residues before the CDR3 end; the end is taken from the germline J gene. This rearrangement joins TRBV18 to TRBJ1-1; D not resolved. The CDR3 loop spans 13 amino acids. Per the germline V gene, CDR1 is KGHSH and CDR2 is LQKENI. CDR3 bases read: TGTGCCAGCTCACCACCCAACACAGATACG. This encodes CASSPPNTDT. The entire CDR3 reads CASSPPNTDTAFF.

This clone came up many times. The DNA read from the CDR3 is TGTGCCAGTAGTATTGCTTGGCAGGGGATGGTCGGGGAG. Translating gives CASSIAWQGMVGE. In full, the CDR3 reads CASSIAWQGMVGELFF. The chain couples TRBV19 to TRBJ2-2; possible D gene TRBD1, 6 bases. The sequence runs out 3 residues before the end of the CDR3; the remainder is reconstructed from the germline J gene. Germline V CDR1 and CDR2: LNHDA, SQIVND (reference sequence). V lost 3 bases to trimming and J lost 7 bases, with 18 bases between them. The CDR3 consists of 16 residues.

At least ten counts were recorded for this clone. The read finishes 3 residues shy of the CDR3 end, and the germline J gene is used to complete it. This chain links TRBV19 with TRBJ1-4, with D possibly being TRBD1 (6 bases). Trimming took 9 bases from V and 0 from J, leaving 14 bases between them. CDR3 size: 15 residues. In germline, CDR1 is LNHDA, CDR2 SQIVND (reference sequence). The sequenced CDR3 bases are TGTGCCAGCCTGGACAGAGTTGCAACTAATGAAAAA. Translation: CASLDRVATNEK. The whole CDR3 protein is CASLDRVATNEKLFF.

This clone came up a few times. The CDR3 is cut off 3 residues early in the read; its end comes from the germline J gene. The rearrangement joins TRBV30 to TRBJ1-1; TRBD1 matches 10 bases. Germline assignment: CDR1 GTSNPN and CDR2 SVGIG (reference sequence). The CDR3 is 14 residues long. The CDR3 here is CAWSQRRTGGKAFF. The DNA read from the CDR3 is TGTGCCTGGAGCCAAAGAAGGACAGGGGGTAAG. The variable domain in full, completed from reference TRBV30 and TRBJ1-1, reads SQTIHQWPATLVQPVGSPLSLECTVEGTSNPNLYWYRQAAGRGLQLLFYSVGIGQISSEVPQNLSASRPQDRQFILSSKKLLLSDSGFYLCAWSQRRTGGKAFFGQGTRLTVV.